The 18 T cell receptor beta chains in this list originate from one sample, sequenced in a study of immune heterogeneity within non-small cell lung tumors. Multiplex PCR relied on 32 V and 13 J primers to amplify TCR beta CDR3. TCRdb called the multiplex PCR reads again in MiXCR, with one record for every CDR3 protein. The sample lists approximately 11,000 distinct CDR3 sequences; 25% to 30% were seen once. TCRs were amplified from 600 ng gDNA of bulk tumor per sample. Multiple widely separated biopsies were taken from each primary tumor at surgery. It was patients with untreated, newly diagnosed non-small cell lung cancer who underwent curative surgery. Sequencing used lung tumor tissue. The receptors stem from a woman aged 45 to 65 with non-small cell lung cancer.

This clonotype was seen at least ten times. This chain uses TRBV28 with TRBJ2-3; TRBD1 matches 9 bases. J gave up 0 bases and V 4 bases, and 5 bases lay outside the gene matches. Germline assignment: CDR1 MDHEN and CDR2 SYDVKM. This CDR3 region has 16 residues. The CDR3 DNA is TGTGCCAGCAGTTCCACGACAGGGGGGAGCACAGATACGCAGTATTTT. This codes for CASSSTTGGSTDTQYF. The whole variable domain, filled in from reference TRBV28 and TRBJ2-3, reads DVKVTQSSRYLVKRTGEKVFLECVQDMDHENMFWYRQDPGLGLRLIYFSYDVKMKEKGDIPEGYSVSREKKERFSLILESASTNQTSMYLCASSSTTGGSTDTQYFGPGTRLTVL.

In this sample, this clonotype is medium-sized. CDR3 coding DNA: TGTGCCACCAGTGAGGGTTCCTATGGCTACACCTTC. It is translated as CATSEGSYGYTF. The chain couples TRBV24-1 to TRBJ1-2; D unclear. There are 12 residues in the CDR3. In germline, CDR1 is KGHDR, CDR2 SFDVKD. V was shortened by 4 bases and J by 4 bases, with 6 bases between the two germline ends.

This CDR3 is CSASAGTDNNEQFF. CDR3 DNA sequence: TGCAGTGCTAGCGCAGGGACGGATAACAATGAGCAGTTCTTC. The chain couples TRBV20-1 to TRBJ2-1; D may match TRBD1 or TRBD2 (5 bases each). CDR1 is DFQATT and CDR2 is SNEGSKA in the germline V gene (reference sequence). V lost 3 bases to trimming and J lost 5 bases, with 14 bases between them. This CDR3 spans 14 amino acids.

A word on this clonotype: A much larger clone differs from this one at a single base, so this may be a read error. The chain is built from TRBV20-1 and TRBJ1-2; 10 nucleotides line up with TRBD1. Germline CDR1 reads DFQATT; CDR2 reads SNEGSKA (reference sequence). This CDR3 is built from 13 residues. The CDR3 DNA follows: TGCTGTGCTCGGACAGGGGGAGACTATGGCTACACCTTC. Protein product: CCARTGGDYGYTF.

At least ten counts were recorded for this clonotype. The chain links TRBV9 to TRBJ2-7, with TRBD1 matching 9 bases. Trimming cost V 3 bases and J 6 bases; bases outside gene matches: 13. Germline V lookup: CDR1 SGDLS, CDR2 YYNGEE. This CDR3 is built from 16 residues. In nucleotides, the CDR3 is TGTGCCAGCAGCGAGGACAGGGGCACCATTCGAGGCGAGCAGTACTTC. This translates into CASSEDRGTIRGEQYF. The full variable domain, with the rest looked up from reference TRBV9 and TRBJ2-7, is DSGVTQTPKHLITATGQRVTLRCSPRSGDLSVYWYQQSLDQGLQFLIQYYNGEERAKGNILERFSAQQFPDLHSELNLSSLELGDSALYFCASSEDRGTIRGEQYFGPGTRLTVT.

This clonotype was found many times. V and J are TRBV6-2 or TRBV6-3 and TRBJ2-7; 8 nucleotides agree with TRBD2. The CDR3 spans 14 residues. Trimming took 2 bases from V and 6 from J; bases not matched to a gene: 6. Germline V gene data show CDR1 as MNHEY and CDR2 as SVGEGT. DNA for the CDR3: TGTGCCAGCAGTTACGCGGGAGGATATCGCGAGCAGTACTTC. Its protein product is CASSYAGGYREQYF.

This clonotype is medium-sized in the sample. J is TRBJ2-7 and V is TRBV11-2, with TRBD2 matching 8 bases. Trimming took 4 bases from V and 9 from J; bases not matched to a gene: 11. Looked up from germline, CDR1 is SGHAT and CDR2 is FQNNGV. This CDR3 is 14 amino acids long. This CDR3 reads CASSSIAGTIGQYF. For the CDR3, the DNA is TGTGCCAGCAGCTCCATAGCGGGGACTATTGGGCAGTACTTC.

This rearrangement joins TRBV9 to TRBJ1-1; TRBD1 matches 8 bases. Looked up from germline, CDR1 is SGDLS and CDR2 is YYNGEE. The CDR3 length is 15 residues. With V trimmed by 0 bases and J by 10 bases, 11 bases remained unmatched. CDR3 coding DNA: TGTGCCAGCAGCGTAGGGGGGGACCGACAGGGGCGAGCTTTCTTT. Translation gives CASSVGGDRQGRAFF.

This clonotype was seen ten or more times. This chain connects TRBV2 to TRBJ1-2, with 9 bases fitting TRBD1. There are 14 residues in the CDR3. The junction had 5 bases not matched to a gene; V was cut back by 5 bases and J by 4 bases. Germline V gene data show CDR1 as SNHLY and CDR2 as FYNNEI. The CDR3 loop is CASSIQGAGYGYTF. The CDR3 DNA is TGTGCCAGCAGTATACAGGGGGCCGGCTATGGCTACACCTTC.

This clonotype was recorded at least ten times. V gene TRBV5-1 combines with J gene TRBJ1-1; 7 bases match TRBD1. Germline trimming cut 3 bases from V and 3 bases from J; bases unmatched to any gene: 8. Germline loops: CDR1 SGHRS, CDR2 YFSETQ. This CDR3 is 15 amino acids long. The CDR3: CASSYSAGGDTEAFF. Written as DNA, the CDR3 is TGCGCCAGCAGCTACTCGGCAGGGGGAGACACTGAAGCTTTCTTT.

The sample holds many counts of this clonotype. The chain employs TRBV7-2 and TRBJ2-7; D is perhaps TRBD1 (5 bases). Germline V gene data show CDR1 as SGHTA and CDR2 as FQGNSA. The CDR3 sequence is 13 residues long. V was shortened by 5 bases and J by 5 bases, with 13 bases between the two germline ends. The CDR3 nucleotides are TGTGCCAGCAGCCGCCAGGGTGTTGACGAGCAGTACTTC. This codes for CASSRQGVDEQYF.

This rearrangement joins TRBV6-1 to TRBJ2-2; D not resolved. Germline V gene data show CDR1 as MNHNS and CDR2 as SASEGT. The V and J ends lost 2 bases and 5 bases respectively, with 21 bases between them. This CDR3 spans 18 amino acids. The CDR3 sequence is CASSEPYAPAFTTGELFF. The CDR3 DNA follows: TGTGCCAGCAGTGAACCCTATGCCCCTGCGTTTACTACCGGGGAGCTGTTTTTT.

By sample fraction, this clonotype is medium-sized. CDR3 nucleotide sequence: TGTGCCTGGAGTGTAATAGCGGGCTACGAGCAGTACTTC. Residues: CAWSVIAGYEQYF. The chain uses TRBV30 and TRBJ2-7, with 7 bases identical to TRBD2. In germline, CDR1 is GTSNPN, CDR2 SVGIG (reference sequence). The CDR3 sequence is 13 residues long. Germline trimming cut 0 bases from V and 3 bases from J; bases unmatched to any gene: 2.

The CDR3 region has the DNA TGTGCCAGCAGTGAGTTAGCGGGGGGCACCGGGGAGCTGTTTTTT. Translation: CASSELAGGTGELFF. The rearrangement joins TRBV2 to TRBJ2-2; 10 nucleotides agree with TRBD2. Per the germline V gene, CDR1 is SNHLY and CDR2 is FYNNEI. This CDR3 contains 15 residues. With V trimmed by 3 bases and J by 4 bases, 2 bases remained unmatched.

This clonotype has just one count. This may come from a read error, since a much larger clone is one base off. The chain is built from TRBV24-1 and TRBJ2-1; D perhaps matches TRBD1 (6 bases). Per the germline V gene, CDR1 is KGHDR and CDR2 is SFDVKD. The CDR3 length is 14 residues. V dropped 2 bases and J dropped 9 bases, with 13 bases sitting between them. In DNA, the CDR3 is TGTGCCACCAGTGATTCGGGGCGAGGGGGTGAGCAGTTCTTC. Its translation is CATSDSGRGGEQFF.

The table lists this clonotype with many counts. The chain couples TRBV11-2 to TRBJ2-7; D is perhaps TRBD2 (6 bases). V was cut by 5 bases and J by 5 bases, with 13 bases left in between. There are 13 residues in the CDR3. CDR1 is SGHAT, CDR2 FQNNGV, per germline. CDR3 region: CASSKTSIHEQYF. The CDR3 DNA is TGTGCCAGCAGCAAGACTAGTATCCACGAGCAGTACTTC.

Ten or more counts support this clonotype. The CDR3 sequence: CASSLWQGTYNEQFF. In DNA form, the CDR3 reads TGTGCCAGCAGTTTATGGCAGGGGACCTACAATGAGCAGTTCTTC. This chain links TRBV12-3 or TRBV12-4 with TRBJ2-1, with D possibly TRBD1 on 6 matching bases. The length of the CDR3 is 15 residues. The germline V and J ends were trimmed by 2 bases and 2 bases, with 10 bases remaining between them.

The chain employs TRBV20-1 and TRBJ2-5; D is perhaps TRBD1 or TRBD2 (6 bases each). V was shortened by 6 bases and J by 5 bases, with 22 bases between the two germline ends. The germline gives CDR1 DFQATT, CDR2 SNEGSKA (reference sequence). The CDR3 is made up of 15 amino acids. The CDR3 DNA reads as TGCAGTGCCAGGGTTCCGGGGGCCCGAGGGGAGACCCAGTACTTC. It translates to CSARVPGARGETQYF.